Each of the 28 T cell receptor beta chains below was sequenced from the same sample in a study of T-cell memory formation after mild COVID-19. Each CDR3 protein gets one entry after TCRdb re-called the 5' RACE reads with MiXCR. The sample lists about 600,000 distinct CDR3 sequences; less than 25% were seen once. Sample: PBMCs or a T cell subset sorted from them (not recorded which). The receptors were sampled from an adult woman who had mild COVID-19 (a few samples of this study predate the infection). Cell type and time point are not known.

This clonotype was counted once. This chain connects TRBV5-1 to TRBJ1-3, with D maybe TRBD1 (5 bases). Germline values: CDR1 SGHRS, CDR2 YFSETQ. V lost 2 bases to trimming and J lost 2 bases, with 8 bases between them. The length of the CDR3 is 14 residues. The CDR3 DNA reads as TGCGCCAGCAGCTTTGGGGACGCTGGAAACACCATATATTTT. Translated: CASSFGDAGNTIYF. Full variable domain (outside the CDR3, taken from reference TRBV5-1 and TRBJ1-3): KAGVTQTPRYLIKTRGQQVTLSCSPISGHRSVSWYQQTPGQGLQFLFEYFSETQRNKGNFPGRFSGRQFSNSRSEMNVSTLELGDSALYLCASSFGDAGNTIYFGEGSWLTVV.

The V gene is TRBV6-5, the J gene TRBJ2-7, with 7 nucleotides matching TRBD1. Per the germline V gene, CDR1 is MNHEY and CDR2 is SVGAGI. CDR3 length: 12 amino acids. Losses at the gene ends were 7 bases for V and 7 bases for J; bases not matched to a gene: 7. In DNA, the CDR3 is TGTGCCAGCACAAAAGAGACAGGGGAGCAGTACTTC. This gives the protein CASTKETGEQYF.

A few counts support this clonotype. The genes are TRBV4-2 and TRBJ2-5, with D unresolved. The CDR3 has 14 residues. Trimming pared 1 base from V and 5 bases from J, leaving 11 bases between. Per the germline V gene, CDR1 is LGHNA and CDR2 is YNFKEQ. The chain's CDR3 is CASSQGGLAETQYF. The CDR3 DNA reads as TGTGCCAGCAGCCAAGGGGGTTTGGCTGAGACCCAGTACTTC.

The V gene is TRBV7-3, the J gene TRBJ2-1, with unresolved D. V lost 0 bases, J lost 3 bases, and 12 bases lay in between. The CDR3 has 16 amino acids. Germline CDR1 reads SGHTA; CDR2 reads FQGTGA. CDR3 DNA sequence: TGTGCCAGCAGCTTAACGGCAACGGACCGCTACAATGAGCAGTTCTTC. Residues: CASSLTATDRYNEQFF.

The chain uses TRBV18 and TRBJ2-5; 7 nucleotides align to TRBD1. The CDR3 length is 14 residues. V was clipped by 6 bases and J by 3 bases; unmatched bases: 7. From germline, CDR1 is KGHSH and CDR2 LQKENI. The CDR3 sequence: CASSPKQGKETQYF. CDR3 DNA sequence: TGTGCCAGCTCGCCGAAACAGGGGAAAGAGACCCAGTACTTC. The full variable domain, in which reference TRBV18 and TRBJ2-5 provide the parts outside the CDR3, is NAGVMQNPRHLVRRRGQEARLRCSPMKGHSHVYWYRQLPEEGLKFMVYLQKENIIDESGMPKERFSAEFPKEGPSILRIQQVVRGDSAAYFCASSPKQGKETQYFGPGTRLLVL.

In its sample, this clonotype was seen a few times. The chain carries TRBV20-1 and TRBJ2-1; TRBD2 matches 9 bases. V shed 4 bases and J 1 base; nucleotides not matched to a gene: 5. The CDR3 is 15 amino acids. Germline values: CDR1 DFQATT, CDR2 SNEGSKA (reference sequence). The CDR3 region is CSATGTSFSYNEQFF. The CDR3 DNA is TGCAGTGCTACCGGGACTAGCTTTTCCTACAATGAGCAGTTCTTC.

This clonotype has just a few counts. J is TRBJ2-2 and V is TRBV18; D unclear. The germline V gene has CDR1 KGHSH and CDR2 LQKENI. V shed 3 bases and J shed 2 bases, with 7 bases lying between them. CDR3 size: 14 residues. The CDR3 DNA reads as TGTGCCAGCTCACCTCAGAAAAACACCGGGGAGCTGTTTTTT. Its translation: CASSPQKNTGELFF.

The chain is built from TRBV12-3 or TRBV12-4 and TRBJ2-2, with D hard to call. V lost 3 bases to trimming and J lost 5 bases, with 10 bases between them. The CDR3 loop spans 14 amino acids. The CDR3 sequence: CASSFLYATGELFF. CDR3 DNA: TGTGCCAGCAGTTTTCTTTACGCTACCGGGGAGCTGTTTTTT.

The J gene is TRBJ2-7, the V gene TRBV3-1, with D uncertain. Germline V lookup: CDR1 LGHDT, CDR2 YNNKEL (reference sequence). V lost 3 bases and J lost 3, with 15 bases in between. The CDR3 is 15 residues long. The CDR3 reads CASSQSVLENYEQYF. CDR3 in DNA: TGTGCCAGCAGCCAGTCGGTGTTGGAAAACTACGAGCAGTACTTC.

The table lists this clonotype with a few counts. CDR3 sequence: CASSRDTGGNIQYF. In DNA, the CDR3 is TGTGCCAGCAGCCGCGATACAGGGGGGAACATTCAGTACTTC. This rearrangement joins TRBV12-3 or TRBV12-4 to TRBJ2-4; TRBD1 matches at 8 bases. V lost 6 bases and J lost 7; bases outside the gene matches: 8. This CDR3 region has 14 residues.

This clonotype came up a few times. This rearrangement joins TRBV18 to TRBJ2-2; perhaps TRBD1 as D (6 bases). In germline, CDR1 is KGHSH, CDR2 LQKENI. The CDR3 has 17 residues. V lost 2 bases and J lost 6, with 19 bases in between. In nucleotides, the CDR3 is TGTGCCAGCTCACCAAGTTCGGGACAAGCTAGGGCCGGGGAGCTGTTTTTT. Amino acid sequence: CASSPSSGQARAGELFF. Supplemented by reference TRBV18 and TRBJ2-2, the full variable domain reads NAGVMQNPRHLVRRRGQEARLRCSPMKGHSHVYWYRQLPEEGLKFMVYLQKENIIDESGMPKERFSAEFPKEGPSILRIQQVVRGDSAAYFCASSPSSGQARAGELFFGEGSRLTVL.

The chain combines TRBV7-8 with TRBJ2-1; D not resolved. Trimming removed 1 base from V and 6 bases from J, with 10 bases in between. CDR3 length equals 14 residues. In germline, CDR1 is SGHVS, CDR2 FQNEAQ. CDR3 bases: TGTGCCAGCAGCTTAGATAGCTCCCTCAATGAGCAGTTCTTC. Protein sequence: CASSLDSSLNEQFF.

This clonotype was observed at least ten times. The chain couples TRBV7-9 to TRBJ2-1; no clear D gene. The germline gives CDR1 SEHNR, CDR2 FQNEAQ (reference sequence). Trimming took off 5 bases at V and 6 bases at J, with 5 bases between the two ends. The CDR3 spans 11 residues. The CDR3 bases are TGTGCCAGCAGCCCTATCAATGAGCAGTTCTTC. This sequence encodes CASSPINEQFF.

A few counts support this clonotype. This chain uses TRBV6-5 with TRBJ1-1; 7 bases are shared with TRBD1. Losses at the gene ends were 7 bases for V and 1 base for J; bases not matched to a gene: 12. The CDR3 length is 16 residues. Per germline, CDR1 MNHEY and CDR2 SVGAGI. CDR3 sequence reads: CASTAREGARNTEAFF. In DNA form, the CDR3 reads TGTGCCAGCACCGCTCGGGAGGGGGCAAGGAACACTGAAGCTTTCTTT.

There are many counts of this clonotype. The chain carries TRBV25-1 and TRBJ2-5, with TRBD1 matching over 7 bases. CDR1 and CDR2 (germline): MGHDK, SYGVNS. The V segment lost 4 bases and the J segment 5 bases; nucleotides outside the gene matches: 16. This CDR3 region has 17 residues. CDR3 DNA sequence: TGTGCCAGCAGTGGGTCATGGGGCCACAGGGGAACGGAGACCCAGTACTTC. Protein sequence: CASSGSWGHRGTETQYF.

The V call is TRBV7-9, the J call TRBJ2-7; 8 bases line up with TRBD1. CDR3 length equals 16 residues. V lost 4 bases and J lost 5; bases outside the gene matches: 13. Germline values: CDR1 SEHNR, CDR2 FQNEAQ (reference sequence). The CDR3 nucleotides are TGTGCCAGCAGCTCACAAGGGACAGGTTCGGTGGACGAGCAGTACTTC. Translated, it gives CASSSQGTGSVDEQYF. Together with reference TRBV7-9 and TRBJ2-7, the CDR3 gives the full variable domain: DTGVSQNPRHKITKRGQNVTFRCDPISEHNRLYWYRQTLGQGPEFLTYFQNEAQLEKSRLLSDRFSAERPKGSFSTLEIQRTEQGDSAMYLCASSSQGTGSVDEQYFGPGTRLTVT.

This clonotype was counted a few times. The chain links TRBV29-1 to TRBJ2-2; TRBD2 agrees at 10 bases. Unmatched junction bases numbered 0, after V lost 6 bases and J lost 5 bases. CDR3 length equals 12 residues. Germline V CDR1 and CDR2: SQVTM, ANQGSEA. CDR3 in amino acids: CSVAGGTGELFF. CDR3 DNA sequence: TGCAGCGTAGCGGGAGGGACCGGGGAGCTGTTTTTT.

The V and J genes are TRBV12-3 or TRBV12-4 and TRBJ2-2; 12 bases align to TRBD2. This CDR3 has 14 amino acids. V shed 8 bases, J shed 6 bases, and the junction held 4 bases outside the gene matches. The CDR3 protein is CASQTSGGSGELFF. In DNA form, the CDR3 reads TGTGCCAGCCAGACTAGCGGGGGATCCGGGGAGCTGTTTTTT.

This clonotype was seen a handful of times. The chain has TRBV25-1 and TRBJ1-6; D possibly corresponds to TRBD1 (6 bases). Trimming took off 5 bases at V and 8 bases at J, with 10 bases between the two ends. Germline CDR1 and CDR2: MGHDK and SYGVNS. There are 13 residues in the CDR3. DNA of the CDR3: TGTGCCAGCAGTACAGGGTATGATTCACCCCTCCACTTT. It encodes CASSTGYDSPLHF.

This clonotype occurred a few times. The chain is built from TRBV7-2 and TRBJ2-3; D ambiguous. Germline V CDR1 and CDR2: SGHTA, FQGNSA. V was pared by 4 bases and J by 2 bases, with 7 bases between. The CDR3 spans 13 residues. The CDR3 nucleotides read TGTGCCAGCAGCTGGATTTTCACAGATACGCAGTATTTT. Protein: CASSWIFTDTQYF.

This chain uses TRBV18 with TRBJ1-3; D is unresolved. The V end was cut by 2 bases, the J end by 1 base, with 12 bases between. Germline V gene lookup returns CDR1 KGHSH and CDR2 LQKENI. The CDR3 totals 16 residues. The CDR3 sequence: CASSPGRRVSGNTIYF. The CDR3 coding sequence is TGTGCCAGCTCACCAGGACGGAGGGTGTCTGGAAACACCATATATTTT.

The chain carries TRBV20-1 and TRBJ2-5; 9 nucleotides match TRBD2. Germline values: CDR1 DFQATT, CDR2 SNEGSKA (reference sequence). CDR3 length: 14 amino acids. The J segment lost 7 bases and the V segment lost 6 bases, leaving 12 bases of the junction unmatched. Here the CDR3 reads CSATSGWVYGTQYF. DNA for the CDR3: TGCAGTGCAACTAGCGGGTGGGTTTACGGGACCCAGTACTTC.

This chain connects TRBV30 to TRBJ2-7, with D possibly TRBD1 on 5 matching bases. Germline V lookup: CDR1 GTSNPN, CDR2 SVGIG (reference sequence). The CDR3 loop spans 14 amino acids. Trimming took 0 bases from V and 3 from J, leaving 12 bases between them. This chain's CDR3 is CAWSVQAPLYEQYF. CDR3 coding DNA: TGTGCCTGGAGTGTACAGGCCCCCCTCTACGAGCAGTACTTC.

In its sample, this clonotype was seen many times. The V call is TRBV5-1, the J call TRBJ2-3; 13 bases line up with TRBD2. Germline CDR1 SGHRS, CDR2 YFSETQ. The CDR3 has 18 residues. V was pared by 0 bases and J by 3 bases, with 7 bases of the junction left unmatched. The CDR3 reads CASSLAVGLAGRTDTQYF. In DNA, the CDR3 is TGCGCCAGCAGCTTGGCCGTGGGACTAGCGGGGAGGACAGATACGCAGTATTTT.

This chain uses TRBV12-3 or TRBV12-4 with TRBJ2-5; no firm D call. CDR3 length: 14 residues. Trimming removed 8 bases at V and 4 bases at J, with 17 bases between. The CDR3 protein is CASSSPPPGETQYF. The CDR3 nucleotides are TGTGCCAGCTCCTCTCCTCCCCCCGGAGAGACCCAGTACTTC.

The chain is built from TRBV5-1 and TRBJ2-4, with D hard to call. There are 16 residues in the CDR3. V lost 1 base and J 5 bases, leaving 16 bases between the germline ends. The germline gives CDR1 SGHRS, CDR2 YFSETQ. The CDR3 nucleotides read TGCGCCAGCAGCTTGACGATAACCCCTGGCCAAAACATTCAGTACTTC. Amino acid sequence: CASSLTITPGQNIQYF. The whole variable domain, remainder taken from reference TRBV5-1 and TRBJ2-4, is KAGVTQTPRYLIKTRGQQVTLSCSPISGHRSVSWYQQTPGQGLQFLFEYFSETQRNKGNFPGRFSGRQFSNSRSEMNVSTLELGDSALYLCASSLTITPGQNIQYFGAGTRLSVL.

This clonotype was picked up a small number of times. This chain links TRBV6-5 with TRBJ1-6, with D perhaps matching TRBD1 (6 bases). Germline-derived CDR1 and CDR2 are MNHEY and SVGAGI. The CDR3 runs 15 residues. V lost 6 bases to trimming and J lost 1 base, with 10 bases between them. DNA for the CDR3: TGTGCCAGCAGCAGGGGTTTATCCTATAATTCACCCCTCCACTTT. This gives the protein CASSRGLSYNSPLHF.

In its sample, this clonotype was seen a few times. The J gene is TRBJ2-7, the V gene TRBV18; D may be TRBD1 (6 bases). The germline gives CDR1 KGHSH, CDR2 LQKENI. The CDR3 contains 13 residues. The ends were cut back, 4 bases at V and 3 bases at J, with 10 bases in the middle. CDR3 region: CASSHDRFYEQYF. CDR3 DNA sequence: TGTGCCAGCTCACATGACAGGTTCTACGAGCAGTACTTC.